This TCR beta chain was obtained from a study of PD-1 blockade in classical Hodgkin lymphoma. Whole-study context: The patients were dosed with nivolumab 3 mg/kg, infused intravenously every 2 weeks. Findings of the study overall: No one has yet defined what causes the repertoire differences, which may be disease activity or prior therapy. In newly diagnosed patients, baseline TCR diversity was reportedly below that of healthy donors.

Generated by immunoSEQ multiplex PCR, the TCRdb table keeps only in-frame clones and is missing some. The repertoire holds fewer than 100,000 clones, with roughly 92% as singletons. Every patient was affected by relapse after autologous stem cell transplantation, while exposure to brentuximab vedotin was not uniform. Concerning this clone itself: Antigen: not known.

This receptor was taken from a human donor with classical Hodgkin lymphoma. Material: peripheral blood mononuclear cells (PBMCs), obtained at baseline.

CDR3 in DNA: TGTGCCAGCGAAGTGGCTAGCGGGACCAACACCGGGGAGCTGTTTTTT. Translated, it gives CASEVASGTNTGELFF. The chain couples TRBV2 to TRBJ2-2; 9 nucleotides line up with TRBD2. The CDR3 consists of 16 residues. V was clipped by 8 bases and J by 2 bases; unmatched bases: 9. CDR1 and CDR2 (germline): SNHLY, FYNNEI. The full variable domain, with the rest looked up from reference TRBV2 and TRBJ2-2, is EPEVTQTPSHQVTQMGQEVILRCVPISNHLYFYWYRQILGQKVEFLVSFYNNEISEKSEIFDDQFSVERPDGSNFTLKIRSTKLEDSAMYFCASEVASGTNTGELFFGEGSRLTVL.